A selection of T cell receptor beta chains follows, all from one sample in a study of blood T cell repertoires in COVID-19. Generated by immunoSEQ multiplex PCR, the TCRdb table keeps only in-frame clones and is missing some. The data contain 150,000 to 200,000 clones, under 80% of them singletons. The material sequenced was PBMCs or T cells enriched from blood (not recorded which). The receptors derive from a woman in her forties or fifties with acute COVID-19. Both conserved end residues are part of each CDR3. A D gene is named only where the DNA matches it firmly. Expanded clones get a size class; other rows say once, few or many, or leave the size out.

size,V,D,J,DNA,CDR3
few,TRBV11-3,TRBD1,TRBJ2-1,TGTGCCAGCAGCATTTCCGGGACAGGGGTAAATGAGCAGTTCTTC,CASSISGTGVNEQFF
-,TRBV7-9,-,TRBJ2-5,TGTGCCAGCAGCCCTGAGACAGGACTGGAGACCCAGTACTTC,CASSPETGLETQYF
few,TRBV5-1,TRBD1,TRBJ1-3,TGCGCCAGCAGCTTATCAGCAGGGACAGGGGGAAACACCATATATTTT,CASSLSAGTGGNTIYF
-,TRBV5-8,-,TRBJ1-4,TGTGCCAGCAGCTTCGTCGGGAGGAGTAATGAAAAACTGTTTTTT,CASSFVGRSNEKLFF
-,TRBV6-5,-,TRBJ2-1,TGTGCCAGCTCGTACCAACAAGTGGATGAGCAGTTCTTC,CASSYQQVDEQFF
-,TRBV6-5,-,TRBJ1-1,TGTGCCAGCAGTTACAGGCGAGACTGGCGTGGCACTGAAGCTTTCTTT,CASSYRRDWRGTEAFF
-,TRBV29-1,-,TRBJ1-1,TGCAGCGTTGATTGGGCCCTCGGGGGCACTGAAGCTTTCTTT,CSVDWALGGTEAFF
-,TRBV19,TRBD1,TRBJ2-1,TGTGCCAGTAGTACCCGGGACAGGGTTTTCGATGAGCAGTTCTTC,CASSTRDRVFDEQFF
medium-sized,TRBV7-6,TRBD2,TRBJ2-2,TGTGCCAGCAGCCTAACTAGCGGAGGGAGCGGGGAGCTGTTTTTT,CASSLTSGGSGELFF
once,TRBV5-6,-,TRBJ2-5,TGTGCCAGCAGCTTGGACGTGGCTGTAGAGACCCAGTACTTC,CASSLDVAVETQYF
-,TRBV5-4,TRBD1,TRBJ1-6,TGTGCCAGCAGCTTGGGAGGACAGGGAGATTCGTCACCCCTCCACTTT,CASSLGGQGDSSPLHF
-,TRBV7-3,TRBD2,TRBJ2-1,TGTGCCAGCAGCCCCGGGACTAGCGTCTACAATGAGCAGTTCTTC,CASSPGTSVYNEQFF
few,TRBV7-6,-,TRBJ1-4,TGTGCCAGCAGCCCGGCGGCCCGTGAAAAACTGTTTTTT,CASSPAAREKLFF
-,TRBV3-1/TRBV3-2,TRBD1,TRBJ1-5,TGTGCCAGCAGCCAAGATCCTCGACGACAGGGGGATAGCAATCAGCCCCAGCATTTT,CASSQDPRRQGDSNQPQHF
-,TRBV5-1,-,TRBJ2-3,TGCGCCACTTCCATGGGGGGGCAGAAGGCAGATACGCAGTATTTT,CATSMGGQKADTQYF
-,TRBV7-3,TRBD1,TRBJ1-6,TGTGCCAGCAGCACCAGGACAGGGCCTAATTCACCCCTCCACTTT,CASSTRTGPNSPLHF
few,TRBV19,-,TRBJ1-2,TGTGCCAGTAACCCCCCCACAGGGCTTGGCTACACCTTC,CASNPPTGLGYTF
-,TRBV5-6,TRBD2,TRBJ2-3,TGTGCCAGCAGTCCCGGACTAGCGGGGGGGCGGTCTGGCACAGATACGCAGTATTTT,CASSPGLAGGRSGTDTQYF